This entry features one T cell receptor (beta chain) sequence. This clone has just one count. This receptor's antigen is unknown. It has no much larger one-base neighbor in the sample; base qualities were not kept. Each collaborating institution followed its own protocols to collect whole blood in K2EDTA tubes. For TCRbeta analysis, collaborators shipped samples in one of three forms: frozen whole blood, isolated PBMCs, or DNA extracted from either of those sample types. The sample comes from a study of blood T cell repertoires in COVID-19 (dated by TCRdb to the early 2020s). Some background on the complete study: Collaborator samples came from the United States, Italy and Spain and covered acute and convalescent phases of COVID-19. The sample metadata nearly always contained a de-identified subject ID, COVID-19 status, age in years and sex. A freely available public database, intended as a resource for researchers studying the immune response to SARS-CoV-2, is where the repertoires were released. The dataset comprised deeply sampled blood TCRbeta repertoires from subjects exposed to, actively infected with, or recovered from COVID-19. HLA class I and class II types, where available, came from metadata supplied by the sample provider rather than from assay-based typing. The prospective study material was composed of cDNA or gDNA derived from T cells, B-cell-depleted T cells, or PBMCs. The samples were drawn from two sources: the first 160 participants of the ongoing ImmuneRACE study, and fewer than 1,500 subjects contributed by 6 global collaborators.

Study-level results and caveats: The quantity of clinical and demographic metadata differed by source and by participant and was supplied without curation.

CDR3 length: 14 amino acids, cysteine to phenylalanine. Kept here is only the CDR3 DNA, which spans 42 bases and is read in frame from base 1. Here V drops 5 bases and J drops 1 base, and the junction holds 3 bases not matched to any gene. For CDR1 and CDR2, the germline V gene (reference sequence) lists MNHEY and SMNVEV. The immunoSEQ Assay, a bias-controlled multiplex PCR, was used to amplify TCRbeta CDR3 regions from genomic DNA. Concerning the study's data processing: Nucleated cell counts per sample were estimated from amplification of reference gene primers within the assay. Sequence reads were collapsed and filtered to measure the absolute abundance of every unique TCRbeta CDR3 rearrangement. Productive Simpson clonality was computed per sample as the square root of Simpson's diversity index over productive rearrangements. Entries here come from immuneACCESS through TCRdb and include only in-frame sequences with V and J called. Some clones fail to appear in such tables; in the studies checked, an unresolved V gene covers under half of the shortfall, and the cause of the remainder is unknown. V and J calls and clone size are given by that table; D and trimming were obtained from the DNA. This sample comprises about 68,000 clones, 60% to 85% of them detected only once. The top ten constitute about 24% of the sample.

The chain joins TRBV27 to TRBJ2-5, and 8 junctional nucleotides match TRBD1. This TCR was recovered from a human donor in a cohort sampled during active COVID-19. Sequenced material: peripheral blood. The CDR3 loop reads CASSPRGRQETQYF. The DNA sequence is given as TGTGCCAGCAGTCCCAGGGGGCGCCAAGAGACCCAGTACTTC.